The clone carrying this T cell receptor (beta chain) has ten or more counts. Its matching antigen is unknown. The read halts 3 residues ahead of the CDR3 end, with the missing end drawn from the germline J gene. Reduced serum IgG, IgA and/or IgM plus specific antibody deficiency defined CVID. TCRdb keeps only in-frame clones here, not all; method: immunoSEQ multiplex PCR. This sample has 28,000 or so clones, each found more than once. These data come from a study of T cell clonality in common variable immunodeficiency. Points from the study as a whole: Fewer deletions and N-nucleotide insertions were reportedly seen in common variable immunodeficiency TCR beta sequences. TCRbeta clonality was increased in CVID versus healthy controls. CVID patient heterogeneity limited repertoire-clinical complication correlations. Compared with controls, CVID subjects had fewer shared TCRbeta clones.

V gave up 4 bases and J gave up 5 bases, with 9 bases separating them. CDR3 size: 13 residues. The germline V gene encodes CDR1 SGHTA and CDR2 FQGNSA. The sequencing sample was made of peripheral blood mononuclear cells. The rearrangement links TRBV7-2 to TRBJ1-5; D gene uncertain. The receptor was derived from a human donor with common variable immunodeficiency. CDR3 bases read: TGTGCCAGCAGCTCCAGGACTTATCAGCCC. Its protein product is CASSSRTYQP. Given in full, the CDR3 is CASSSRTYQPQHF.